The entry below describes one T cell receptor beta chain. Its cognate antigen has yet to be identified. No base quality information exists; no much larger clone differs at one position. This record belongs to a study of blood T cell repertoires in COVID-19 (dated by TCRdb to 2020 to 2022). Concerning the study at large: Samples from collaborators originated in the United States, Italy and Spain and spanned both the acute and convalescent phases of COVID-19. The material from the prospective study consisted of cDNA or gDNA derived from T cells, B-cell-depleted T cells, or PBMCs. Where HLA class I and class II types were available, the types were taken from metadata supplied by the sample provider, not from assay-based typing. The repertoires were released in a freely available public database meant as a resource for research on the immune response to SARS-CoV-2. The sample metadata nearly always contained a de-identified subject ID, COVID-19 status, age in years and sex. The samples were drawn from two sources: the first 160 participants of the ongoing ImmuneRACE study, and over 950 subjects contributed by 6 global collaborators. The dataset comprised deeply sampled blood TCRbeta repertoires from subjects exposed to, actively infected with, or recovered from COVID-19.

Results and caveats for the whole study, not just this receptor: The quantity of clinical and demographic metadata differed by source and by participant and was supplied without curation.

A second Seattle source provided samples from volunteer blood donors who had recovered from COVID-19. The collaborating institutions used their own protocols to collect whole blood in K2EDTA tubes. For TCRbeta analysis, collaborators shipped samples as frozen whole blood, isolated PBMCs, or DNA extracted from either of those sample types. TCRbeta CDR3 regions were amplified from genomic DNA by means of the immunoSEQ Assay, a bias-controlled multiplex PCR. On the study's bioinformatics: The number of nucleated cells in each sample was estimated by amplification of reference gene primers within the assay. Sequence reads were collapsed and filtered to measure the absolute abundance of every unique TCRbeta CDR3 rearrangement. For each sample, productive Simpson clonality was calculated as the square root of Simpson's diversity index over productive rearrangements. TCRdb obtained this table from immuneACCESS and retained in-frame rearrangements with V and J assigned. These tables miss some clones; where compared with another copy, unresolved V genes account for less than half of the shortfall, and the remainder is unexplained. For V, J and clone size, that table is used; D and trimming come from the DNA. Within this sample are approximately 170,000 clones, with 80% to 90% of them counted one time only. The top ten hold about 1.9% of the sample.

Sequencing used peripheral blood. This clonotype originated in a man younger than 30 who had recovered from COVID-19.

The nucleotide sequence is given as TGTGCCAGCTCACCGACAGGTGCCAATTCACCCCTCCACTTT. Its translation reads: CASSPTGANSPLHF. The rearranged segments are TRBV18 and TRBJ1-6, with a weak D call of TRBD1 (6 bases match). From the cysteine up to the phenylalanine, the CDR3 has a length of 14 residues. The read is trimmed to its CDR3 DNA, 42 bases read in frame from base 1. The junction shows trimming of 3 bases on V and 7 bases on J, plus 10 bases between the germline ends. CDR1 and CDR2 were assigned from the germline V gene as KGHSH and LQKENI.